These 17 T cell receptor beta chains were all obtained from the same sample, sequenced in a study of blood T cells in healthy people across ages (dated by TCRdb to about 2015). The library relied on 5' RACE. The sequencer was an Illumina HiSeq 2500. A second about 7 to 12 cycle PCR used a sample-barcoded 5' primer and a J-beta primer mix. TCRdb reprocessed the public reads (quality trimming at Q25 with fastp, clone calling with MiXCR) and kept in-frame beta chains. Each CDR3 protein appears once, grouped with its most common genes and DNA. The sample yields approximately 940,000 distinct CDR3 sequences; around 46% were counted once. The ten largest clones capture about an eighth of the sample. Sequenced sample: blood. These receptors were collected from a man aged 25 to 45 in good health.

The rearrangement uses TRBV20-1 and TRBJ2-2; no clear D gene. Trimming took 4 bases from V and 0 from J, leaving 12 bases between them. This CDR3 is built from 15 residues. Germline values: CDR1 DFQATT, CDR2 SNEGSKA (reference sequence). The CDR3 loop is CSAISQEANTGELFF. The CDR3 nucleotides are TGCAGTGCTATATCCCAAGAGGCGAACACCGGGGAGCTGTTTTTT.

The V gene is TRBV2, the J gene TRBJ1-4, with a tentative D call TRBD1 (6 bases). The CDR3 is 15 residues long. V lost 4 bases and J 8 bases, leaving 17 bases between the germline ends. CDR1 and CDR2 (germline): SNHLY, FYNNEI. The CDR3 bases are TGTGCCAGCAGTGGAGACGGTTTGGGGGGCGAAAAACTGTTTTTT. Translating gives CASSGDGLGGEKLFF. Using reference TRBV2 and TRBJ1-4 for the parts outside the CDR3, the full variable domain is EPEVTQTPSHQVTQMGQEVILRCVPISNHLYFYWYRQILGQKVEFLVSFYNNEISEKSEIFDDQFSVERPDGSNFTLKIRSTKLEDSAMYFCASSGDGLGGEKLFFGSGTQLSVL.

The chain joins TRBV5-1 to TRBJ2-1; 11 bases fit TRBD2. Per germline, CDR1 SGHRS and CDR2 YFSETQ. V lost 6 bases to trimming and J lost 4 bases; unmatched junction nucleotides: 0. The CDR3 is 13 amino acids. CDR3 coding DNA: TGCGCCAGCACTAGCGGGGGGTACAATGAGCAGTTCTTC. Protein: CASTSGGYNEQFF. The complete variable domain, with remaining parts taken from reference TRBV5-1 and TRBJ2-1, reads KAGVTQTPRYLIKTRGQQVTLSCSPISGHRSVSWYQQTPGQGLQFLFEYFSETQRNKGNFPGRFSGRQFSNSRSEMNVSTLELGDSALYLCASTSGGYNEQFFGPGTRLTVL.

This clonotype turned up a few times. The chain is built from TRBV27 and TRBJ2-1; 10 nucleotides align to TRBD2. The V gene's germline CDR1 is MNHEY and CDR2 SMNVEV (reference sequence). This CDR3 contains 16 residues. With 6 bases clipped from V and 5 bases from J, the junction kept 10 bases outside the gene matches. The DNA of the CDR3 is TGTGCCAGCAGCGCGACACCTAGCGGGGGCCACAATGAGCAGTTCTTC. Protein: CASSATPSGGHNEQFF.

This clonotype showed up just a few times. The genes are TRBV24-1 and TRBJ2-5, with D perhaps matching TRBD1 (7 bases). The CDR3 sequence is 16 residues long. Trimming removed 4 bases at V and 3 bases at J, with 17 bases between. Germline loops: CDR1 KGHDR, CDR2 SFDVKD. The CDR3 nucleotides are TGTGCCACCAGTGAACCAGGAGGGGGGACAGAAGAGACCCAGTACTTC. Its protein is CATSEPGGGTEETQYF.

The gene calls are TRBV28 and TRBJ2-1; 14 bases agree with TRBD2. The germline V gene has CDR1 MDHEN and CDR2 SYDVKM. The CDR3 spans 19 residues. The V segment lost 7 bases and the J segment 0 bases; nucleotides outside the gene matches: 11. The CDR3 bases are TGTGCCAGCAATCCCTGGACTAGCGGGGGGTTCTACTCCTACAATGAGCAGTTCTTC. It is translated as CASNPWTSGGFYSYNEQFF.

CDR3 in amino acids: CSVEGGAGLIRNEQYF. CDR3 DNA: TGCAGCGTTGAAGGGGGGGCGGGGCTCATTCGTAATGAGCAGTACTTC. This chain uses TRBV29-1 with TRBJ2-5; D assignment may be TRBD1 or TRBD2 (6 bases each). Deletions cut 1 base from V and 11 bases from J, with 26 bases between. The CDR3 has 16 residues. The germline V gene encodes CDR1 SQVTM and CDR2 ANQGSEA.

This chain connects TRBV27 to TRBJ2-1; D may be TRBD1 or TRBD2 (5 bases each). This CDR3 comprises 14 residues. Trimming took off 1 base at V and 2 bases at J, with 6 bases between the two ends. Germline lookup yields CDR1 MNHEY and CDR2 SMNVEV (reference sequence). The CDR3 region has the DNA TGTGCCAGCAGTTTATGGGGACCCTACAATGAGCAGTTCTTC. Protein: CASSLWGPYNEQFF.

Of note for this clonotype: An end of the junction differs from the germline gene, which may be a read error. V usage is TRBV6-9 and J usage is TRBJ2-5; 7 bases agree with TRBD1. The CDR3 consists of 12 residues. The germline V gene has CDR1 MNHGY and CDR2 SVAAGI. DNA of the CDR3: TGTGCCAGGAACAGGGGCCAACAGACCCAGTACTTC. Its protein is CARNRGQQTQYF.

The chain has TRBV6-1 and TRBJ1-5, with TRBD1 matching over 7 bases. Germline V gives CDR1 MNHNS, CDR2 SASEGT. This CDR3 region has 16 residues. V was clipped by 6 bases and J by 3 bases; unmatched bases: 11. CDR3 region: CASSWDRVGLNQPQHF. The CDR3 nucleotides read TGTGCCAGCAGCTGGGACAGAGTGGGGCTCAATCAGCCCCAGCATTTT.

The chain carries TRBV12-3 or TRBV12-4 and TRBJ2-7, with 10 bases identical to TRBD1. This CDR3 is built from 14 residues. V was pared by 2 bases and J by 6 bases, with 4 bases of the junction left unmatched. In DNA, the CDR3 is TGTGCCAGCAGTTTATTGGGACAGGGGTCCGAGCAGTACTTC. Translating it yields CASSLLGQGSEQYF.

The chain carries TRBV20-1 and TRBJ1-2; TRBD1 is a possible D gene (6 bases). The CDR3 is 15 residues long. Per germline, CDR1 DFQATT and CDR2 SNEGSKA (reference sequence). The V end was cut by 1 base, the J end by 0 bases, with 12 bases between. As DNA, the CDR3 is TGCAGTGCTAGAGTCGACAGGACCTCTAACTATGGCTACACCTTC. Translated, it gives CSARVDRTSNYGYTF.

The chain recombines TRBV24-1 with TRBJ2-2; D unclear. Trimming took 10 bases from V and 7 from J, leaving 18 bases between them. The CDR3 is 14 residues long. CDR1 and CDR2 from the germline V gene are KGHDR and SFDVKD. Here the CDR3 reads CATNSAERIGELFF. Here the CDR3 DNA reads TGTGCCACGAACAGTGCTGAACGGATCGGGGAGCTGTTTTTT.

CDR3 region: CASSQDTGVNTYEQYF. The CDR3 DNA follows: TGCGCCAGCAGCCAGGATACAGGGGTCAATACCTACGAGCAGTACTTC. The genes are TRBV4-1 and TRBJ2-7; 7 bases agree with TRBD1. The length of the CDR3 is 16 residues. Germline V gene data show CDR1 as MGHRA and CDR2 as YSYEKL. J was trimmed by 2 bases and V by 3 bases; bases with no gene match: 10.

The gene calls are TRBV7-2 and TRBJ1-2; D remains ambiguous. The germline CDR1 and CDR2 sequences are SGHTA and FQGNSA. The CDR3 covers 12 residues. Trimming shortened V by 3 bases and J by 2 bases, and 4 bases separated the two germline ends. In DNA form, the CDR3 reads TGTGCCAGCAGCTTGATGAACTATGGCTACACCTTC. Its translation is CASSLMNYGYTF.

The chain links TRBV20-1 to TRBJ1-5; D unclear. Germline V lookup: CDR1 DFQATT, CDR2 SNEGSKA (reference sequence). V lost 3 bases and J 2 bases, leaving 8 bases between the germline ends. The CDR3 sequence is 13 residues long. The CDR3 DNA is TGCAGTGCTAGCTCGGGCGGCAATCAGCCCCAGCATTTT. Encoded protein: CSASSGGNQPQHF.

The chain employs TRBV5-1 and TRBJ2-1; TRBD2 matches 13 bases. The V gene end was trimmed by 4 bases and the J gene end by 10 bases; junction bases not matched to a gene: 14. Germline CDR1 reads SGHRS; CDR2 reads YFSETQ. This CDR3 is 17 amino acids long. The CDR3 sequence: CASSPQLTSGGAGEQFF. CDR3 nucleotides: TGCGCCAGCAGCCCCCAACTAACTAGCGGGGGGGCCGGCGAGCAGTTCTTC.